These 18 T cell receptor beta chains came from one sample sequenced in a study of blood T cell repertoires in COVID-19 (dated by TCRdb to between 2020 and 2021). Libraries were constructed by the immunoSEQ multiplex PCR assay. The source is immuneACCESS, and TCRdb retained only in-frame sequences with V and J called. Part of the clones is not carried over; for the studies checked, unresolved V genes explain less than half of this, and the remainder is unexplained. The sample contains 70,000 to 95,000 clones, roughly 96% of them found a single time. The leading ten clones occupy about 4.5% of the sample. Source material: peripheral blood. The receptors come from a human donor with active COVID-19. The donor label of this sample is uncertain.

The chain links TRBV7-8 to TRBJ2-2; TRBD1 aligns across 9 bases. The V segment lost 7 bases and the J segment 6 bases; nucleotides outside the gene matches: 12. This CDR3 has 16 amino acids. CDR1 and CDR2 (germline): SGHVS, FQNEAQ. Here the CDR3 DNA reads TGTGCCAGCAAAGGCGCGACAGGGGGTGGTTCCGGGGAGCTGTTTTTT. Amino acid sequence: CASKGATGGGSGELFF.

The genes are TRBV4-3 and TRBJ2-1, with 11 positions matching TRBD2. The CDR3 loop spans 18 amino acids. Germline V lookup: CDR1 LGHNA, CDR2 YSLEER. Losses at the gene ends were 0 bases for V and 9 bases for J; bases not matched to a gene: 13. For the CDR3, the DNA is TGCGCCAGCAGCCAAGATCTCCCTCTAGCGGGAGGCTGGCGTGAGCAGTTCTTC. Amino acids: CASSQDLPLAGGWREQFF.

The chain links TRBV4-1 to TRBJ2-5; a possible D gene is TRBD2 (6 bases). The germline V and J ends were trimmed by 1 base and 3 bases, with 9 bases remaining between them. The CDR3 sequence is 14 residues long. Germline assignment: CDR1 MGHRA and CDR2 YSYEKL. CDR3 DNA sequence: TGCGCCAGCAGCCAAGTTCTAGCGAAAGAGACCCAGTACTTC. Protein: CASSQVLAKETQYF.

This chain links TRBV19 with TRBJ2-7; the match to TRBD2 covers 9 bases. CDR1 and CDR2 (germline): LNHDA, SQIVND (reference sequence). There are 15 residues in the CDR3. The V gene end was trimmed by 6 bases and the J gene end by 6 bases; junction bases not matched to a gene: 12. The CDR3 loop reads CASSPSLPTSGEQYF. CDR3 bases: TGTGCCAGTAGCCCATCACTCCCGACTAGCGGCGAGCAGTACTTC.

Comment on this clone: The junction differs from germline at one of its ends, possibly a read error. The rearrangement links TRBV10-3 to TRBJ2-3, with 9 bases aligning to TRBD2. Germline lookup yields CDR1 ENHRY and CDR2 SYGVKD. The CDR3 totals 16 residues. The CDR3 sequence is CAITETRLAGTDTQYF. Written as DNA, the CDR3 is TGTGCCATCACTGAGACCCGACTAGCGGGCACAGATACGCAGTATTTT.

CDR3: CATSAGQGDNQPQHF. The CDR3 DNA follows: TGTGCCACCAGTGCAGGACAGGGGGACAATCAGCCCCAGCATTTT. V usage is TRBV24-1 and J usage is TRBJ1-5; 10 nucleotides align to TRBD1. Trimming removed 5 bases from V and 3 bases from J; junction bases left unmatched: 3. The CDR3 has 15 residues. Germline values: CDR1 KGHDR, CDR2 SFDVKD.

V usage is TRBV19 and J usage is TRBJ2-2; TRBD1 aligns across 9 bases. Germline trimming cut 8 bases from V and 5 bases from J; bases unmatched to any gene: 9. This CDR3 comprises 15 residues. Germline CDR1 LNHDA, CDR2 SQIVND (reference sequence). The CDR3 protein is CASRLGQGETGELFF. CDR3 nucleotides: TGTGCCAGTCGCTTGGGACAGGGAGAGACCGGGGAGCTGTTTTTT. Full variable domain (outside the CDR3, taken from reference TRBV19 and TRBJ2-2): DGGITQSPKYLFRKEGQNVTLSCEQNLNHDAMYWYRQDPGQGLRLIYYSQIVNDFQKGDIAEGYSVSREKKESFPLTVTSAQKNPTAFYLCASRLGQGETGELFFGEGSRLTVL.

The rearrangement joins TRBV5-6 to TRBJ1-1; 9 nucleotides match TRBD1. V lost 4 bases to trimming and J lost 7 bases; unmatched junction nucleotides: 5. CDR3 size: 13 residues. CDR1 and CDR2 from the germline V gene are SGHDT and YYEEEE. The CDR3 loop is CASSIDRGSEAFF. CDR3 DNA sequence: TGTGCCAGCAGCATTGACAGGGGGAGTGAAGCTTTCTTT.

V and J are TRBV7-6 and TRBJ2-5; D perhaps matches TRBD1 (6 bases). The germline V gene encodes CDR1 SGHVS and CDR2 FNYEAQ. V was pared by 1 base and J by 7 bases, with 13 bases between. CDR3 size: 14 residues. CDR3 sequence reads: CASSLEAKGGTQYF. The CDR3 DNA follows: TGTGCCAGCAGCTTAGAAGCGAAAGGGGGGACCCAGTACTTC.

The V gene is TRBV28, the J gene TRBJ1-1; D call uncertain. Per the germline V gene, CDR1 is MDHEN and CDR2 is SYDVKM. V was pared by 5 bases and J by 4 bases, with 23 bases between. The CDR3 loop spans 17 amino acids. CDR3 DNA sequence: TGTGCCAGCAGTACTACGGGGTCGGGGTGGTTCCTCACTGAAGCTTTCTTT. Its translation: CASSTTGSGWFLTEAFF.

The rearrangement joins TRBV19 to TRBJ1-2; a weak D match, TRBD1 (5 bases). V shed 3 bases and J shed 8 bases, with 13 bases lying between them. The V gene's germline CDR1 is LNHDA and CDR2 SQIVND (reference sequence). The CDR3 runs 13 residues. The CDR3 bases are TGTGCCAGTAGTATTGGAGACAGATACGGCTACACCTTC. It yields the protein CASSIGDRYGYTF. Full variable domain (rest looked up from reference TRBV19 and TRBJ1-2): DGGITQSPKYLFRKEGQNVTLSCEQNLNHDAMYWYRQDPGQGLRLIYYSQIVNDFQKGDIAEGYSVSREKKESFPLTVTSAQKNPTAFYLCASSIGDRYGYTFGSGTRLTVV.

The genes are TRBV4-1 and TRBJ2-3; 8 nucleotides align to TRBD2. The CDR3 consists of 17 residues. Germline values: CDR1 MGHRA, CDR2 YSYEKL. V lost 0 bases to trimming and J lost 3 bases; unmatched junction nucleotides: 8. CDR3 in amino acids: CASSQERLATDTDTQYF. The CDR3 DNA reads as TGCGCCAGCAGCCAAGAGAGACTAGCGACGGATACAGATACGCAGTATTTT.

This rearrangement joins TRBV28 to TRBJ1-6; TRBD1 matches at 11 bases. Trimming at V came to 6 bases and at J to 8 bases, leaving 15 bases not matched to a gene. The germline CDR1 and CDR2 sequences are MDHEN and SYDVKM. The CDR3 is 18 amino acids. The CDR3 loop is CASRTADRGRGEHSPLHF. CDR3 nucleotides: TGTGCCAGCAGAACGGCGGACAGGGGGCGAGGGGAACATTCACCCCTCCACTTT.

This chain connects TRBV5-1 to TRBJ2-5, with TRBD2 identical over 8 bases. The CDR3 runs to 15 residues. Germline lookup yields CDR1 SGHRS and CDR2 YFSETQ. V shed 0 bases, J shed 5 bases, and the junction held 6 bases outside the gene matches. The CDR3 loop reads CASSLVGLGGETQYF. As DNA, the CDR3 is TGCGCCAGCAGCTTGGTGGGACTAGGGGGTGAGACCCAGTACTTC. Full variable domain (rest looked up from reference TRBV5-1 and TRBJ2-5): KAGVTQTPRYLIKTRGQQVTLSCSPISGHRSVSWYQQTPGQGLQFLFEYFSETQRNKGNFPGRFSGRQFSNSRSEMNVSTLELGDSALYLCASSLVGLGGETQYFGPGTRLLVL.

Remarks on this clone: At one boundary the junction diverges from the germline segment, which might be a read error. The gene calls are TRBV19 and TRBJ2-3; D uncertain. This CDR3 is built from 14 residues. Germline CDR1 is LNHDA and CDR2 is SQIVND (reference sequence). CDR3 sequence (DNA): TGTGCCAGTAGTCAAGGAGATACCACAAATACGCAGTATTTT. It specifies CASSQGDTTNTQYF.

CDR3 region: CASSQGAPNYGYTF. CDR3 in DNA: TGTGCCAGCAGTCAGGGGGCGCCTAACTATGGCTACACCTTC. The genes are TRBV28 and TRBJ1-2, with 8 bases fitting TRBD1. CDR3 length: 14 amino acids. Germline trimming cut 5 bases from V and 0 bases from J; bases unmatched to any gene: 2. Germline lookup yields CDR1 MDHEN and CDR2 SYDVKM.

This clone appeared once. This chain uses TRBV5-1 with TRBJ2-4, with TRBD2 matching over 7 bases. This CDR3 has 16 residues. Trimming at V came to 4 bases and at J to 0 bases, leaving 7 bases not matched to a gene. Germline CDR1 is SGHRS and CDR2 is YFSETQ. The DNA of the CDR3 is TGCGCCAGCAGCAAAATTCCTAGCGGAGCCAAAAACATTCAGTACTTC. Protein sequence: CASSKIPSGAKNIQYF.

The chain links TRBV9 to TRBJ2-5; tentatively, D is TRBD2 (6 bases). The CDR3 is 14 amino acids. V was shortened by 2 bases and J by 0 bases, with 8 bases between the two germline ends. The germline gives CDR1 SGDLS, CDR2 YYNGEE. CDR3 region: CASSVRGNQETQYF. The CDR3 DNA reads as TGTGCCAGCAGCGTTCGGGGGAACCAAGAGACCCAGTACTTC.